Given below is one TCR beta chain in context. No cognate antigen has been identified for it. The input lacks base qualities; no much larger clone sits a single base away. The CDR3 regions of human TCRbeta chains were analyzed by immunosequencing. From the authors' description of their analysis: Repertoire TCRs were matched against a reference library of SARS-CoV-2-specific TCRs generated with the MIRA antigen-specificity platform. Breadth was defined as the fraction of unique TCRs that were SARS-CoV-2-associated, and depth was defined as the fraction of total T cells that were SARS-CoV-2-associated. Each spike-specific TCR was assigned to its reactive spike region and to a CD4 or CD8 class using the MIRA data. Log10-transformed breadth and depth values were compared by one-way ANOVA with Sidak's multiple comparisons tests. TCRdb limited this immuneACCESS table to in-frame rearrangements with V and J called. A share of clones is missing; checked studies link under half to unresolved V genes, and the rest is unexplained. The V and J calls and the clone size are those of that table, but D and trimming were determined from the DNA. A total of roughly 79,000 clones appear in this sample, about 72% of them only once. The top ten clonotypes cover 20% to 25% of the sample.

The data are from a study of T cell responses to AZD1222 COVID-19 vaccine (dated by TCRdb to about 2021). About the investigation overall: Because spike-specific TCR depth and breadth did not differ between the two schedules, AZD1222 recipients who got a second dose at roughly 4 weeks were pooled with those who got a second dose at roughly 12 weeks. Trial participants were enrolled into age subgroups of 18-55, 56-69 and 70-plus years, which contained roughly 150, 30 and 60 TCR-sequenced participants, respectively. A total of about 240 trial participants underwent TCR sequencing, of whom roughly 210 received two doses of AZD1222 and some 25 received two doses of the MenACWY control vaccine. What the study reported, not specific to this receptor: Participants were mostly white British and included more females than males, and it was suggested by the authors that clonal diversity may have been underestimated. After two AZD1222 doses, spike-specific TCR breadth and depth were significantly higher than at day 0 and than in MenACWY recipients. Epitopes outside the regions mutated in the B.1.351 and B.1.1.7 variants were reportedly recognized by nearly half of the unique spike-specific TCRs. Conclusions about previously exposed vaccinees were limited because only a handful of AZD1222 recipients were SARS-CoV-2 seropositive at baseline. Because no day 14 peak-response samples were available, repertoires were characterized only after the peak T cell response. The 56-69-year group was small, and its depth increase did not reach significance, likely because of low power. The vaccine-associated CD4 TCRs covered the entire spike protein, and the dominant responses fell in regions 160-218 and 743-854.

The time point tag for this specimen amounts to: baseline before first vaccination. Samples from vaccinated people were obtained from the UK trials COV001 and COV002, which included a single-blind randomized controlled phase 2/3 trial of AZD1222 (ChAdOx1 nCoV-19) in healthy adults. Trial participant PBMC samples were collected at day 0 and day 28 after the second dose for TCRbeta chain sequencing. The clonotype comes from an adult in good health. The input for sequencing was peripheral blood, taken on day 0 of AZD1222 vaccination.

The CDR3 in this case is CASSHPGSPVPKNIQYF. Here is the DNA: TGTGCCAGTAGCCACCCCGGCAGCCCGGTCCCCAAAAACATTCAGTACTTC. The chain links TRBV19 with TRBJ2-4; the D gene cannot be named for sure. Between the V and J ends, shortened by 6 bases and 2 bases respectively, the junction contains 20 bases. There are 17 amino acids in the CDR3, from cysteine to phenylalanine inclusive. This entry keeps only the CDR3 DNA: 51 bases, framed from base 1. The germline V gene (reference sequence) provides CDR1 LNHDA and CDR2 SQIVND.